One T cell receptor (beta chain) is described in this entry. What it recognizes is unknown. The sample originates from a study of Tregs in tolerant kidney transplant recipients. Method: immunoSEQ multiplex PCR; TCRdb's copy keeps in-frame clones and lacks some. The data show 70,000 to 95,000 clones, around 93% seen once. CD4+CD25+CD127- Tregs, CD4+CD25- non-Tregs, CD4 and CD8 cells were sorted. Regulatory T cells were sorted from thawed PBMCs rested overnight at 37°C with 200 IU/ml IL-2. V lost 5 bases and J 6 bases, leaving 10 bases between the germline ends. From germline, CDR1 is SGHVS and CDR2 FNYEAQ. The length of the CDR3 is 13 residues. Whole-study findings and limits: Biological reproducibility was not directly addressed in this study. Changing PCR primers prevented nucleotide comparison between some patients' samples.

The TCR comes from a human donor who received a combined kidney and bone marrow transplant. The chain is built from TRBV7-6 and TRBJ2-2; D is ambiguous. The sample in question was Tregs from blood, obtained before the transplant. The CDR3 region has the DNA TGTGCCAGCAGCCCCCAGACTGCCGGGGAGCTGTTTTTT. Translated: CASSPQTAGELFF.